This paragraph covers one TCR beta chain sequence. V lost 0 bases and J lost 6; bases outside the gene matches: 9. The V gene's germline CDR1 is SGHRS and CDR2 YFSETQ. The length of the CDR3 is 15 residues. Sequencing sought depths of 1 in 200,000 to 1 in 1 million T cells. The protocol was immunoSEQ multiplex PCR, while the TCRdb copy is restricted to in-frame clones and leaves out a portion. The sample yields nearly 300,000 clones, approximately 76% seen once. The data originate from a study of cytotoxic CD8 clonotypes in ibrutinib-treated CLL. Across the study: The group held about 11 relapsed/refractory and 15 treatment-naive patients, with roughly 17 IGHV unmutated. Recorded responses included 24 partial and 2 complete; following median approximately 5.5 years, approximately 14 stayed remitted and roughly twelve progressed. Response specimens were obtained following a median treatment duration of about 12 months, with a range of 6 to 36.

Sample: PBMCs, taken at disease progression, from a patient treated with ibrutinib. This sequence was found in a human donor with chronic lymphocytic leukemia. J is TRBJ2-7 and V is TRBV5-1, with TRBD1 matching over 7 bases. The CDR3 DNA is TGCGCCAGCAGCTTGGGAGGGGGCTGGATGGGCGAGCAGTACTTC. This sequence encodes CASSLGGGWMGEQYF.